One and the same sample provided the 3 T cell receptor beta chains below, sequenced in a study of blood T cell repertoires in COVID-19 (dated by TCRdb to the early 2020s). Libraries came from the immunoSEQ multiplex PCR assay. The table was pulled from immuneACCESS by TCRdb, which kept in-frame rearrangements only. Such tables lose some clones; where checked, under half of the loss comes from unresolved V genes, and the rest has no known cause. The sample table holds some 66,000 clones, of which about 80% were seen once. The top ten hold about 6.9% of the sample. Sequencing was carried out using peripheral blood. These receptor sequences come from a man in his sixties with acute or convalescent COVID-19.

V gene TRBV7-6 combines with J gene TRBJ2-7; D unresolved. This CDR3 has 16 amino acids. Trimming took off 2 bases at V and 2 bases at J, with 16 bases between the two ends. Germline loops: CDR1 SGHVS, CDR2 FNYEAQ. The CDR3 sequence: CASSLHVGTGAYEQYF. DNA for the CDR3: TGTGCCAGCAGCTTACACGTCGGTACCGGTGCCTACGAGCAGTACTTC. The full variable domain, with the rest looked up from reference TRBV7-6 and TRBJ2-7, is GAGVSQSPRYKVTKRGQDVALRCDPISGHVSLYWYRQALGQGPEFLTYFNYEAQQDKSGLPNDRFSAERPEGSISTLTIQRTEQRDSAMYRCASSLHVGTGAYEQYFGPGTRLTVT.

The sample holds one count of this clone. The V gene is TRBV19, the J gene TRBJ2-3; 7 nucleotides agree with TRBD1. Trimming took 5 bases from V and 6 from J; bases not matched to a gene: 5. Germline assignment: CDR1 LNHDA and CDR2 SQIVND (reference sequence). The CDR3 is 13 residues long. In DNA, the CDR3 is TGTGCCAGTAGTCTACAGGGGTGGGATACGCAGTATTTT. Protein sequence: CASSLQGWDTQYF.

This clone turned up a few times. CDR3 bases: TGTGCCAGCAGCCACGGGGACAAACCCCAATCTAGCTACACCTTC. It is translated as CASSHGDKPQSSYTF. The chain recombines TRBV4-2 with TRBJ1-2; possibly TRBD1 for D (6 bases). V dropped 3 bases and J dropped 9 bases, with 20 bases sitting between them. Germline CDR1 and CDR2: LGHNA and YNFKEQ. There are 15 residues in the CDR3.